This TCR beta chain was sequenced in a study of blood T cell repertoires in COVID-19. V was trimmed by 4 bases and J by 4 bases, leaving 11 bases between them. Germline lookup yields CDR1 SGHRS and CDR2 YFSETQ. This CDR3 region has 14 residues. Original processing methods: Reference gene primer amplification in the assay estimated nucleated cell counts. This table comes from immunoSEQ multiplex PCR, and its TCRdb copy is limited to in-frame clones, with some not included. V, J and clone size were drawn from that table, and D and trimming were deduced from the DNA. Here the sample spans about 79,000 clones, 85% to 90% being singletons.

The clonotype comes from a man aged 65 to 79 with active or convalescent COVID-19. The rearrangement joins TRBV5-1 to TRBJ2-2, with TRBD1 as a possible D gene (6 bases). Sequencing input: peripheral blood. The CDR3 protein is CASSPQGTTGELFF. In nucleotides, the CDR3 is TGCGCCAGCAGCCCCCAGGGGACCACCGGGGAGCTGTTTTTT.